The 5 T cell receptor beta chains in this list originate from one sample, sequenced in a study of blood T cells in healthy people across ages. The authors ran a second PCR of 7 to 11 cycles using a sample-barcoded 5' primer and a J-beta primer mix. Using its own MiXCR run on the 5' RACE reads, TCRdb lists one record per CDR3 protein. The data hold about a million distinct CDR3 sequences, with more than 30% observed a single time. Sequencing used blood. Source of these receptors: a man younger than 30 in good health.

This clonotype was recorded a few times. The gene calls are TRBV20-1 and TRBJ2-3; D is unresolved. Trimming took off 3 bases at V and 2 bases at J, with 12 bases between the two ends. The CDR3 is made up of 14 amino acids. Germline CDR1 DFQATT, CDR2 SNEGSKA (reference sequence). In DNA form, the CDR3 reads TGCAGTGCTAGGGAGAGCACCAACACAGATACGCAGTATTTT. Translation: CSARESTNTDTQYF.

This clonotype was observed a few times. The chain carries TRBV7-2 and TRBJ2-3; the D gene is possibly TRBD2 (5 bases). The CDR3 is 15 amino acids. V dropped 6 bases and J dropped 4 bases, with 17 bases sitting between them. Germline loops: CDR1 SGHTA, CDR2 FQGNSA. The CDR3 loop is CASSPTTFGADTQYF. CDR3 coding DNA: TGTGCCAGCAGTCCGACGACATTCGGGGCAGATACGCAGTATTTT.

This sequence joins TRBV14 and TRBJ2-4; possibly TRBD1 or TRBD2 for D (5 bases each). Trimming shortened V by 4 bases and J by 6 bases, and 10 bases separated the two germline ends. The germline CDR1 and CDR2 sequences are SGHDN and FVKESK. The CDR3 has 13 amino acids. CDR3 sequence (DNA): TGTGCCAGCAGCCGACGGGACGGAAACATTCAGTACTTC. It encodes CASSRRDGNIQYF. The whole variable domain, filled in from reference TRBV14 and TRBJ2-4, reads EAGVTQFPSHSVIEKGQTVTLRCDPISGHDNLYWYRRVMGKEIKFLLHFVKESKQDESGMPNNRFLAERTGGTYSTLKVQPAELEDSGVYFCASSRRDGNIQYFGAGTRLSVL.

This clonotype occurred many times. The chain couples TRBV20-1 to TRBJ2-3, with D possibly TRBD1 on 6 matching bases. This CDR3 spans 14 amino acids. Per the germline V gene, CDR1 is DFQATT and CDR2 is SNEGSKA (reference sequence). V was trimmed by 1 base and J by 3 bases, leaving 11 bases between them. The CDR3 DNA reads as TGCAGTGCTAGAGCGAACAGGGCAACAGATACGCAGTATTTT. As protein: CSARANRATDTQYF.

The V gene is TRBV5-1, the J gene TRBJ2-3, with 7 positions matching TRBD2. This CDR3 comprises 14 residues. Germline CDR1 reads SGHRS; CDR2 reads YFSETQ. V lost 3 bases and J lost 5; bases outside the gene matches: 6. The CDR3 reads CASSYGTTRDTQYF. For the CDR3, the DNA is TGCGCCAGCAGCTACGGGACTACCAGAGATACGCAGTATTTT.